A single sample is the source of the 25 T cell receptor beta chains below, sequenced in a study of CD8 T cells in Susac syndrome. Random hexamers primed reverse transcription of about 0.5 to 1 ug RNA. Using its own MiXCR run on the immunoSEQ multiplex PCR reads, TCRdb lists one record per CDR3 protein. The table records fewer than 300,000 distinct CDR3 sequences, roughly 81% of them present only once. Sequencing was performed on CD8+ T cells from PBMCs. The origin of the receptors is a human donor with multiple sclerosis.

This clonotype was recorded only once. The chain employs TRBV5-1 and TRBJ2-5, with D possibly matching TRBD1 (7 bases). The CDR3 runs 15 residues. V lost 4 bases and J 5 bases, leaving 18 bases between the germline ends. CDR1 is SGHRS, CDR2 YFSETQ, per germline. The CDR3 DNA reads as TGCGCCAGCAGCCGTTCAGGGGGGTACGGCGAGACCCAGTACTTC. Translating it yields CASSRSGGYGETQYF.

In DNA, the CDR3 is TGTGCCAGCAGCCCCCGGGACTACCACTCCTACGAGCAGTACTTC. This translates into CASSPRDYHSYEQYF. The V gene is TRBV7-9, the J gene TRBJ2-7; TRBD2 matches 7 bases. There are 15 residues in the CDR3. V gave up 5 bases and J gave up 0 bases; unmatched junction bases: 7. Germline CDR1 SEHNR, CDR2 FQNEAQ (reference sequence).

The genes are TRBV28 and TRBJ2-2, with D unclear. Trimming removed 5 bases from V and 6 bases from J, with 10 bases in between. Germline V gene data show CDR1 as MDHEN and CDR2 as SYDVKM. This CDR3 has 13 amino acids. DNA of the CDR3: TGTGCCAGCAGTGGTGGTGGCGCCGGGGAGCTGTTTTTT. Residues: CASSGGGAGELFF. The variable domain in full, with the rest retrieved from reference TRBV28 and TRBJ2-2, is DVKVTQSSRYLVKRTGEKVFLECVQDMDHENMFWYRQDPGLGLRLIYFSYDVKMKEKGDIPEGYSVSREKKERFSLILESASTNQTSMYLCASSGGGAGELFFGEGSRLTVL.

The chain has TRBV20-1 and TRBJ1-6; TRBD1 agrees at 8 bases. CDR3 size: 15 residues. V trimming: 2 bases; J trimming: 7 bases; junction bases outside the gene matches: 7. The germline gives CDR1 DFQATT, CDR2 SNEGSKA (reference sequence). The CDR3 reads CSARNLGQANSPLHF. The DNA of the CDR3 is TGCAGTGCTAGAAACCTGGGACAGGCCAATTCACCCCTCCACTTT.

The chain combines TRBV13 with TRBJ2-3; D not resolved. V was shortened by 5 bases and J by 2 bases, with 17 bases between the two germline ends. The CDR3 totals 16 residues. The germline CDR1 and CDR2 sequences are PRHDT and FYEKMQ (reference sequence). In nucleotides, the CDR3 is TGTGCCAGCAGCCAACGACTGAAATCCTTCACAGATACGCAGTATTTT. This codes for CASSQRLKSFTDTQYF.

The chain recombines TRBV27 with TRBJ1-1; no clear D gene. Germline CDR1 and CDR2: MNHEY and SMNVEV (reference sequence). The CDR3 covers 13 residues. Trimming took 6 bases from V and 1 from J, leaving 9 bases between them. The CDR3 region has the DNA TGTGCCAGCAGATTGTGGGGGAACACTGAAGCTTTCTTT. This encodes CASRLWGNTEAFF.

This chain joins TRBV3-1 and TRBJ2-3; TRBD2 aligns across 10 bases. Per the germline V gene, CDR1 is LGHDT and CDR2 is YNNKEL (reference sequence). This CDR3 region has 21 residues. With V trimmed by 4 bases and J by 4 bases, 23 bases remained unmatched. The CDR3 loop reads CASSRKIRLAGVREGPDTQYF. DNA of the CDR3: TGTGCCAGCAGCCGAAAAATCCGACTAGCGGGTGTGAGGGAGGGCCCAGATACGCAGTATTTT.

The chain uses TRBV6-1 and TRBJ2-7, with D hard to call. V was cut by 4 bases and J by 3 bases, with 10 bases left in between. CDR3 size: 13 residues. CDR1 is MNHNS, CDR2 SASEGT, per germline. The CDR3 DNA reads as TGTGCCAGCAGTGTAGGGCAGGTCTACGAGCAGTACTTC. Its translation: CASSVGQVYEQYF.

The J gene is TRBJ2-5, the V gene TRBV11-2, with TRBD1 identical over 10 bases. Per the germline V gene, CDR1 is SGHAT and CDR2 is FQNNGV. The CDR3 consists of 17 residues. V was pared by 4 bases and J by 5 bases, with 13 bases of the junction left unmatched. The CDR3 region is CASSSTKGRTGGETQYF. In DNA form, the CDR3 reads TGTGCCAGCAGCTCCACTAAGGGGCGGACAGGGGGGGAGACCCAGTACTTC. Based on the CDR3 plus reference TRBV11-2 and TRBJ2-5, the full variable domain is EAGVAQSPRYKIIEKRQSVAFWCNPISGHATLYWYQQILGQGPKLLIQFQNNGVVDDSQLPKDRFSAERLKGVDSTLKIQPAKLEDSAVYLCASSSTKGRTGGETQYFGPGTRLLVL.

The V call is TRBV21-1, the J call TRBJ2-6; the listed D gene, TRBD1, was not tested against the DNA. TRBV21-1 is a pseudogene. This CDR3 contains 16 residues. The CDR3 DNA reads TGTGCCAGCAGCAAAGCCCGGGGGACAGGGGCCAACGTCCTGACTTTC. The encoded protein is CASSKARGTGANVLTF.

V gene TRBV5-6 combines with J gene TRBJ2-2; D is undetermined. The CDR3 covers 12 residues. Germline-derived CDR1 and CDR2 are SGHDT and YYEEEE. The V and J ends lost 2 bases and 6 bases respectively, with 5 bases between them. This CDR3 reads CASSFLAGELFF. CDR3 sequence (DNA): TGTGCCAGCAGCTTTCTAGCCGGGGAGCTGTTTTTT. Combining the CDR3 with reference TRBV5-6 and TRBJ2-2 gives the whole variable domain DAGVTQSPTHLIKTRGQQVTLRCSPKSGHDTVSWYQQALGQGPQFIFQYYEEEERQRGNFPDRFSGHQFPNYSSELNVNALLLGDSALYLCASSFLAGELFFGEGSRLTVL.

This chain connects TRBV4-1 to TRBJ2-1, with 7 positions matching TRBD2. The CDR3 has 16 amino acids. Germline V gene sequence: CDR1 MGHRA, CDR2 YSYEKL. V trimming: 6 bases; J trimming: 8 bases; junction bases outside the gene matches: 16. The CDR3 region has the DNA TGCGCCAGCAGTCCCCGGGCTTTAACTAGCGTCGATGAGCAGTTCTTC. Translating gives CASSPRALTSVDEQFF.

The chain employs TRBV4-1 and TRBJ2-1; TRBD2 might be the D (6 bases). Deletions cut 3 bases from V and 12 bases from J, with 12 bases between. CDR1 and CDR2 from the germline V gene are MGHRA and YSYEKL. This CDR3 spans 12 amino acids. The CDR3 here is CASSQGGGLQFF. The CDR3 DNA is TGCGCCAGCAGCCAGGGGGGAGGTTTGCAGTTCTTC.

V usage is TRBV27 and J usage is TRBJ2-1; maybe TRBD2 (5 bases). Trimming cost V 0 bases and J 6 bases, with 12 bases left between them. Germline CDR1 is MNHEY and CDR2 is SMNVEV (reference sequence). The CDR3 is made up of 15 amino acids. CDR3 in amino acids: CASSLSEEGTNEQFF. DNA of the CDR3: TGTGCCAGCAGTTTATCGGAAGAGGGAACCAATGAGCAGTTCTTC.

The chain joins TRBV19 to TRBJ2-1, with TRBD2 matching over 10 bases. The CDR3 consists of 19 residues. Germline loops: CDR1 LNHDA, CDR2 SQIVND (reference sequence). V lost 6 bases to trimming and J lost 4 bases; unmatched junction nucleotides: 18. The CDR3 DNA reads as TGTGCCAGTAGACCCCCCTGGGCTAGCGGGAGTGAAGTTTACAATGAGCAGTTCTTC. This encodes CASRPPWASGSEVYNEQFF.

V gene TRBV7-9 combines with J gene TRBJ2-7, with TRBD1 identical over 9 bases. The CDR3 contains 19 residues. With 1 base clipped from V and 3 bases from J, the junction kept 16 bases outside the gene matches. The germline CDR1 and CDR2 sequences are SEHNR and FQNEAQ (reference sequence). The CDR3: CASSLGIAGWRQGVYEQYF. The DNA for the CDR3 is TGTGCCAGCAGCTTAGGAATAGCGGGTTGGAGACAGGGGGTCTACGAGCAGTACTTC.

The genes are TRBV28 and TRBJ2-3; 10 bases are shared with TRBD2. The germline V gene has CDR1 MDHEN and CDR2 SYDVKM. The CDR3 loop spans 16 amino acids. The V gene end was trimmed by 0 bases and the J gene end by 4 bases; junction bases not matched to a gene: 4. The CDR3 is CASSLWQAGGSDTQYF. The CDR3 nucleotides are TGTGCCAGCAGTTTATGGCAAGCGGGAGGGTCAGATACGCAGTATTTT.

The chain combines TRBV12-3 or TRBV12-4 with TRBJ2-1, with D maybe TRBD2 (6 bases). There are 16 residues in the CDR3. The V end lost 2 bases, the J end lost 4 bases, and 15 bases lay between the germline ends. The chain's CDR3 is CASSLTPQGGYNEQFF. The DNA for the CDR3 is TGTGCCAGCAGTTTAACCCCTCAGGGAGGATACAATGAGCAGTTCTTC.

The chain is built from TRBV7-9 and TRBJ2-4; 8 bases are a match to TRBD2. There are 14 residues in the CDR3. Germline assignment: CDR1 SEHNR and CDR2 FQNEAQ (reference sequence). Trimming cost V 5 bases and J 8 bases; bases outside gene matches: 8. CDR3 region: CASSPSGSIYIQYF. The CDR3 bases are TGTGCCAGCAGCCCCAGCGGGAGTATCTACATTCAGTACTTC.

CDR3 residues: CASSPTKGSPGYTF. The CDR3 nucleotides are TGTGCCAGCAGCCCGACGAAGGGCTCTCCTGGCTACACCTTC. V is TRBV14 and J is TRBJ1-2; D is unclear. The germline V gene has CDR1 SGHDN and CDR2 FVKESK. V shed 4 bases and J shed 7 bases, with 16 bases lying between them. CDR3 length: 14 residues.

As for this clonotype: A junction boundary mismatches the germline segment, possibly from a read error. The chain recombines TRBV11-3 with TRBJ2-1; 9 bases fit TRBD2. Germline CDR1 reads SGHNT; CDR2 reads YENEEA. The CDR3 consists of 13 residues. In DNA form, the CDR3 reads TGTGCCAGCAGCCCAGACGGCGGGAGGGCCCAGGTCTTC. It is translated as CASSPDGGRAQVF. Together with reference TRBV11-3 and TRBJ2-1, the CDR3 gives the full variable domain: EAGVVQSPRYKIIEKKQPVAFWCNPISGHNTLYWYLQNLGQGPELLIRYENEEAVDDSQLPKDRFSAERLKGVDSTLKIQPAELGDSAVYLCASSPDGGRAQVFGPGTRLTVL.

The chain is built from TRBV20-1 and TRBJ2-7; tentative D call: TRBD2 (6 bases). Germline CDR1 reads DFQATT; CDR2 reads SNEGSKA (reference sequence). The V end was cut by 6 bases, the J end by 0 bases, with 15 bases between. The CDR3 is 14 amino acids. The CDR3 bases are TGCAGTGCGAGCAAGCGGGCGTCCTCCTACGAGCAGTACTTC. As protein: CSASKRASSYEQYF.

V and J are TRBV20-1 and TRBJ2-5, with D maybe TRBD1 (5 bases). This CDR3 has 15 amino acids. Trimming took off 6 bases at V and 4 bases at J, with 21 bases between the two ends. Germline V gene lookup returns CDR1 DFQATT and CDR2 SNEGSKA (reference sequence). CDR3 coding DNA: TGCAGTGCCATCCTGACAGATAAACCTGGAGAGACCCAGTACTTC. This sequence encodes CSAILTDKPGETQYF.

This chain links TRBV20-1 with TRBJ2-7, with 11 bases lining up with TRBD2. V trimming: 5 bases; J trimming: 3 bases; junction bases outside the gene matches: 12. Germline V gene sequence: CDR1 DFQATT, CDR2 SNEGSKA (reference sequence). The CDR3 contains 16 residues. CDR3 in amino acids: CSAQSSGRTAVYEQYF. The CDR3, as DNA: TGCAGTGCTCAATCTAGCGGGAGGACGGCCGTCTACGAGCAGTACTTC.

This sequence joins TRBV29-1 and TRBJ1-1; D is possibly TRBD1 (6 bases). Per the germline V gene, CDR1 is SQVTM and CDR2 is ANQGSEA. V lost 3 bases and J 5 bases, leaving 10 bases between the germline ends. There are 12 residues in the CDR3. The CDR3 bases are TGCAGCGTTGATGGGGGGGCAACTGAAGCTTTCTTT. Amino acids: CSVDGGATEAFF.